These 20 T cell receptor beta chains share one sample of origin, sequenced in a study of cytomegalovirus exposure and HLA in healthy donors. Generated by immunoSEQ multiplex PCR, the TCRdb table keeps only in-frame clones and is missing some. The sample carries roughly 68,000 clones, around nine tenths recorded once. Sequencing input: PBMCs. These receptors all come from a woman under 30 in good health and CMV-seronegative.

This clone was seen more than once but under ten times. This rearrangement joins TRBV7-2 to TRBJ1-2; D unresolved. Germline CDR1 SGHTA, CDR2 FQGNSA. The CDR3 loop spans 13 amino acids. The germline V and J ends were trimmed by 5 bases and 1 base, with 8 bases remaining between them. This chain's CDR3 is CASSTGSNYGYTF. As DNA, the CDR3 is TGTGCCAGCAGCACGGGGAGTAACTATGGCTACACCTTC.

The table lists this clone with a count of one. The CDR3 region is CASSLDRVRTIDGEQFF. For the CDR3, the DNA is TGTGCCAGCTCACTGGACAGGGTGCGCACAATTGATGGTGAGCAGTTCTTC. This sequence joins TRBV18 and TRBJ2-1; the match to TRBD1 covers 8 bases. Per germline, CDR1 KGHSH and CDR2 LQKENI. J gave up 9 bases and V 4 bases, and 17 bases lay outside the gene matches. This CDR3 region has 17 residues.

The chain couples TRBV2 to TRBJ1-1, with 10 bases lining up with TRBD1. Germline CDR1 is SNHLY and CDR2 is FYNNEI. Trimming cost V 9 bases and J 0 bases; bases outside gene matches: 4. The CDR3 is 14 amino acids. The CDR3 is CARSGQGLNTEAFF. In DNA form, the CDR3 reads TGTGCCAGATCGGGACAGGGGCTGAACACTGAAGCTTTCTTT. Full variable domain (missing parts from reference TRBV2 and TRBJ1-1): EPEVTQTPSHQVTQMGQEVILRCVPISNHLYFYWYRQILGQKVEFLVSFYNNEISEKSEIFDDQFSVERPDGSNFTLKIRSTKLEDSAMYFCARSGQGLNTEAFFGQGTRLTVV.

The chain joins TRBV29-1 to TRBJ2-7; 7 bases align to TRBD2. Per the germline V gene, CDR1 is SQVTM and CDR2 is ANQGSEA. The CDR3 extends over 15 amino acids. The J segment lost 1 base and the V segment lost 5 bases, leaving 11 bases of the junction unmatched. The CDR3 sequence is CSVRGTTLSSYEQYF. The CDR3 region has the DNA TGCAGCGTTCGAGGGACTACGCTTTCTTCCTACGAGCAGTACTTC.

V is TRBV28 and J is TRBJ2-7, with D perhaps TRBD1 (6 bases). The CDR3 is made up of 14 amino acids. The V and J ends lost 5 bases and 6 bases respectively, with 17 bases between them. Germline CDR1 and CDR2: MDHEN and SYDVKM. CDR3 in amino acids: CASSPHTGPAEQYF. In nucleotides, the CDR3 is TGTGCCAGCAGTCCTCATACAGGGCCGGCCGAGCAGTACTTC.

This chain links TRBV6-5 with TRBJ2-2; D possibly corresponds to TRBD2 (5 bases). Germline CDR1 MNHEY, CDR2 SVGAGI. The CDR3 runs to 15 residues. V dropped 10 bases and J dropped 6 bases, with 21 bases sitting between them. For the CDR3, the DNA is TGTGCCACCCGGGCGCGGGCAGGCGGCGCCGGGGAGCTGTTTTTT. Translated, it gives CATRARAGGAGELFF.

The genes are TRBV5-6 and TRBJ2-5; 7 bases line up with TRBD1. The CDR3 is 13 amino acids. Germline trimming cut 0 bases from V and 8 bases from J; bases unmatched to any gene: 4. Germline loops: CDR1 SGHDT, CDR2 YYEEEE. CDR3 protein: CASSLVGGNTQYF. DNA of the CDR3: TGTGCCAGCAGCTTGGTAGGGGGCAACACCCAGTACTTC.

V gene TRBV6-6 combines with J gene TRBJ1-1; D unresolved. V was shortened by 6 bases and J by 3 bases, with 17 bases between the two germline ends. Per germline, CDR1 MNHNY and CDR2 SVGAGI (reference sequence). The CDR3 sequence is 15 residues long. The CDR3 DNA reads as TGTGCCAGCAGCCGAAACCTCGGGGTCGACACTGAAGCTTTCTTT. Protein product: CASSRNLGVDTEAFF.

V and J are TRBV30 and TRBJ2-7; possible D gene TRBD1, 5 bases. Trimming removed 2 bases from V and 3 bases from J, with 11 bases in between. Germline values: CDR1 GTSNPN, CDR2 SVGIG (reference sequence). The CDR3 is 13 residues long. In nucleotides, the CDR3 is TGTGCCTGGAGTAGGGGCAACCTCTACGAGCAGTACTTC. Encoded protein: CAWSRGNLYEQYF.

The chain employs TRBV10-2 and TRBJ2-1, with a tentative D call TRBD2 (6 bases). Per germline, CDR1 WSHSY and CDR2 SAAADI. The CDR3 extends over 13 amino acids. The V and J ends lost 5 bases and 12 bases respectively, with 17 bases between them. The CDR3 loop reads CASSIIRDLGQFF. CDR3 nucleotide sequence: TGCGCCAGCAGTATCATCCGGGACTTAGGGCAGTTCTTC.

The V and J genes are TRBV19 and TRBJ2-5; a possible D gene is TRBD1 (6 bases). V dropped 8 bases and J dropped 1 base, with 17 bases sitting between them. The CDR3 loop spans 15 amino acids. The germline V gene has CDR1 LNHDA and CDR2 SQIVND (reference sequence). The CDR3 DNA reads as TGTGCCAGTGCCTCGTTCAGGGGATCCCAAGAGACCCAGTACTTC. It translates to CASASFRGSQETQYF.

This chain connects TRBV9 to TRBJ1-1; D gene ambiguous. CDR1 and CDR2 (germline): SGDLS, YYNGEE. V lost 3 bases, J lost 2 bases, and 11 bases lay in between. CDR3 length: 14 amino acids. CDR3 bases: TGTGCCAGCAGCGCAGATACAGCTAACACTGAAGCTTTCTTT. It encodes CASSADTANTEAFF. The variable domain in full, with the rest retrieved from reference TRBV9 and TRBJ1-1, is DSGVTQTPKHLITATGQRVTLRCSPRSGDLSVYWYQQSLDQGLQFLIQYYNGEERAKGNILERFSAQQFPDLHSELNLSSLELGDSALYFCASSADTANTEAFFGQGTRLTVV.

The V gene is TRBV19, the J gene TRBJ2-3, with a possible D match to TRBD2 (6 bases). V was pared by 9 bases and J by 2 bases, with 15 bases between. In germline, CDR1 is LNHDA, CDR2 SQIVND (reference sequence). CDR3 size: 14 residues. The CDR3 loop reads CASRGPSDTDTQYF. Here the CDR3 DNA reads TGTGCCAGCCGTGGGCCTAGCGACACAGATACGCAGTATTTT.

The chain links TRBV19 to TRBJ1-1; D gene ambiguous. The CDR3 spans 13 residues. V shed 5 bases and J shed 5 bases, with 12 bases lying between them. Per the germline V gene, CDR1 is LNHDA and CDR2 is SQIVND (reference sequence). The CDR3 nucleotides read TGTGCCAGTAGTCCGGGAGGGTGGACTGAAGCTTTCTTT. Its translation: CASSPGGWTEAFF.

The chain uses TRBV5-8 and TRBJ1-2; D might be TRBD1 (6 bases). Trimming removed 2 bases at V and 13 bases at J, with 12 bases between. Germline CDR1 SGHTS, CDR2 YDEGEE. The CDR3 has 11 amino acids. The CDR3: CASSFGGHCTF. CDR3 DNA: TGTGCCAGCAGCTTCGGGGGGCACTGCACCTTC.

The CDR3 loop is CASSILQGYEQYF. For the CDR3, the DNA is TGTGCCAGTAGTATCCTCCAGGGCTACGAGCAGTACTTC. The chain joins TRBV19 to TRBJ2-7; maybe TRBD1 (5 bases). This CDR3 spans 13 amino acids. The germline gives CDR1 LNHDA, CDR2 SQIVND (reference sequence). V was shortened by 3 bases and J by 3 bases, with 9 bases between the two germline ends. Complete variable domain (other parts from reference TRBV19 and TRBJ2-7): DGGITQSPKYLFRKEGQNVTLSCEQNLNHDAMYWYRQDPGQGLRLIYYSQIVNDFQKGDIAEGYSVSREKKESFPLTVTSAQKNPTAFYLCASSILQGYEQYFGPGTRLTVT.

The chain employs TRBV12-2 and TRBJ2-7; the DNA was not compared with TRBD1, the D call given in the table. TRBV12-2 is flagged as a pseudogene. The CDR3 sequence is 17 residues long. The CDR3 nucleotides are TGTGCAAGTCGCTTAGCGGTAAAAGGGACATCATCCTACGAGCAGTACTTC. Protein product: CASRLAVKGTSSYEQYF.

The chain has TRBV6-1 and TRBJ2-7; 8 nucleotides match TRBD2. CDR3 length equals 15 residues. The ends lost 3 bases at V and 3 bases at J; junction bases unmatched: 7. Germline V gene data show CDR1 as MNHNS and CDR2 as SASEGT. The CDR3 coding sequence is TGTGCCAGCAGTGAGGGGGGCGGGAGGATCTACGAGCAGTACTTC. Its protein is CASSEGGGRIYEQYF.

CDR3 DNA sequence: TGTGCCAGCAGCCCGGGGGGTAGCGGCACAGATACGCAGTATTTT. It codes for CASSPGGSGTDTQYF. The chain joins TRBV7-2 to TRBJ2-3; TRBD2 agrees at 7 bases. The V gene's germline CDR1 is SGHTA and CDR2 FQGNSA. The J segment lost 1 base and the V segment lost 5 bases, leaving 6 bases of the junction unmatched. This CDR3 has 15 amino acids.

The chain has TRBV4-1 and TRBJ1-5; D gene unclear. The germline V and J ends were trimmed by 0 bases and 7 bases, with 7 bases remaining between them. The CDR3 runs to 13 residues. The germline gives CDR1 MGHRA, CDR2 YSYEKL. The CDR3 loop is CASSQDNNQPQHF. CDR3 in DNA: TGCGCCAGCAGCCAAGACAACAACCAGCCCCAGCATTTT.